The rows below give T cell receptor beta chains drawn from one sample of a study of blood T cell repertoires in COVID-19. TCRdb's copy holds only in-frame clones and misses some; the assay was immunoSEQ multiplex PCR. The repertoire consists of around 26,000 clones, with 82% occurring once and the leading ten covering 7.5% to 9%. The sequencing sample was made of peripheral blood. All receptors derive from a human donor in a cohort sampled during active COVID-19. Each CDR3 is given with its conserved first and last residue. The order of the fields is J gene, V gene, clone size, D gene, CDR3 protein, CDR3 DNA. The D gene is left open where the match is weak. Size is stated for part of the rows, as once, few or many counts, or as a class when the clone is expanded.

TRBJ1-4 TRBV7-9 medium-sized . CASSHDIATNEKLFF TGTGCCAGCAGCCATGACATAGCAACTAATGAAAAACTGTTTTTT
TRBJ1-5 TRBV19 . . CASSIIGQSNQPQHF TGTGCCAGTAGTATCATCGGACAGAGCAATCAGCCCCAGCATTTT
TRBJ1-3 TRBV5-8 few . CASNLRAGNTIYF TGTGCCAGCAATTTGAGGGCGGGAAACACCATATATTTT
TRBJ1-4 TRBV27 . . CASSPPGFDEKLFF TGTGCCAGCAGTCCTCCAGGGTTCGATGAAAAACTGTTTTTT
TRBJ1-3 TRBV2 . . CASSVRQASGNTIYF TGTGCCAGCAGTGTACGACAGGCTTCTGGAAACACCATATATTTT
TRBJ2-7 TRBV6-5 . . CASSYGGVGSSYEQYF TGTGCCAGCAGTTACGGCGGGGTTGGAAGCTCCTACGAGCAGTACTTC
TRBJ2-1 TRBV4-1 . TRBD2 CASSQVGRGRSDEQFF TGCGCCAGCAGCCAAGTAGGGCGGGGGAGGTCAGATGAGCAGTTCTTC
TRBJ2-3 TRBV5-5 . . CASSSGHRTGTDTQYF TGTGCCAGCAGCTCGGGACACCGGACGGGCACAGATACGCAGTATTTT
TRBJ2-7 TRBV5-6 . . CASSLGSGYEQYF TGTGCCAGCAGCTTGGGCTCGGGATACGAGCAGTACTTC
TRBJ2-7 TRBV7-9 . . CASSFGTTASGYEQYF TGTGCCAGCAGCTTTGGTACGACTGCGAGCGGCTACGAGCAGTACTTC
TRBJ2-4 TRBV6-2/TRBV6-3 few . CASSLPTGGGQYLAKNIQYF TGTGCCAGCAGTCTACCGACGGGGGGCGGACAATACCTAGCCAAAAACATTCAGTACTTC
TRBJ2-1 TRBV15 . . CATTRGRTYNEQFF TGTGCCACCACGCGGGGGCGCACCTACAATGAGCAGTTCTTC
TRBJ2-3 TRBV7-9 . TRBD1 CASNHRGDRVPDTQYF TGTGCCAGCAATCATAGGGGTGACAGGGTCCCAGATACGCAGTATTTT
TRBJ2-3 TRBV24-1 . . CATSDRWTVADTQYF TGTGCCACCAGTGACCGATGGACTGTAGCAGATACGCAGTATTTT
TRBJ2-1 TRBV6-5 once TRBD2 CASRRGRENNEQFF TGTGCCAGCAGGCGGGGGAGGGAGAACAATGAGCAGTTCTTC
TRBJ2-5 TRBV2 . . CASSVVGDQETQYF TGTGCCAGCAGTGTGGTCGGAGACCAAGAGACCCAGTACTTC
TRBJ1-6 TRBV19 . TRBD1 CASSIGGTGSHSPLHF TGTGCCAGTAGTATAGGAGGGACAGGGTCGCATTCACCCCTCCACTTT
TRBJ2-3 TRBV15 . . CATSIYGTHVDTQYF TGTGCCACCAGCATCTACGGGACACACGTGGATACGCAGTATTTT
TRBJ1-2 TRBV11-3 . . CASSLVGLLTGFYGYTF TGTGCCAGCAGCTTAGTTGGGTTACTGACAGGCTTCTATGGCTACACCTTC
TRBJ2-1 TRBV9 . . CASSVDREASYNEQFF TGTGCCAGCAGCGTAGATAGGGAGGCCTCCTACAATGAGCAGTTCTTC
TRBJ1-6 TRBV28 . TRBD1 CASSLWDADRVNSPLHF TGTGCCAGCAGTTTATGGGACGCGGACAGGGTAAATTCACCCCTCCACTTT
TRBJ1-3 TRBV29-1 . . CSVRAIEPGNTIYF TGCAGCGTCAGGGCCATTGAACCGGGAAACACCATATATTTT
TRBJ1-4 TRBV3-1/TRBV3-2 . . CASSQGTGRNEKLFF TGTGCCAGCAGCCAGGGTACAGGGCGAAATGAAAAACTGTTTTTT
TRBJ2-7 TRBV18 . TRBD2 CASSPPGLAGAYEQYF TGTGCCAGCTCACCACCGGGACTAGCGGGGGCCTACGAGCAGTACTTC
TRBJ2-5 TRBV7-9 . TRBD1 CASSPVWTGGEETQYF TGTGCCAGCAGCCCAGTGTGGACAGGGGGCGAGGAGACCCAGTACTTC
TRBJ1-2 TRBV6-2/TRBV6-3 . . CASSHTYGYTF TGTGCCAGCAGCCACACGTATGGCTACACCTTC
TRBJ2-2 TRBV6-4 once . CASSDRGGELFF TGTGCCAGCAGTGATCGAGGCGGGGAGCTGTTTTTT
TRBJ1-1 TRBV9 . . CASSVGGGTNTEAFF TGTGCCAGCAGCGTAGGTGGGGGGACCAACACTGAAGCTTTCTTT
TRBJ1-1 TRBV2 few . CASSGSGGVMNTEAFF TGTGCCAGCAGTGGATCTGGGGGCGTCATGAACACTGAAGCTTTCTTT
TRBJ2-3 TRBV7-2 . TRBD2 CASSLGLAGGTDTQYF TGTGCCAGCAGCTTAGGACTAGCGGGGGGCACAGATACGCAGTATTTT
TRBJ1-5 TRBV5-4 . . CASSLAGQPQHF TGTGCCAGCAGCTTGGCGGGTCAGCCCCAGCATTTT
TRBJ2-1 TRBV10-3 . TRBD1 CAIWGRGNEQFF TGTGCCATCTGGGGCAGGGGGAATGAGCAGTTCTTC
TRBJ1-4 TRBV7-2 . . CASSPGTIGVEKLFF TGTGCCAGCAGCCCCGGGACTATAGGTGTTGAAAAACTGTTTTTT
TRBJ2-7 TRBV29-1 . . CSVEGPNSYEQYF TGCAGCGTTGAGGGGCCAAACTCCTACGAGCAGTACTTC
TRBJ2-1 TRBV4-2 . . CASSQSGTEGLRFF TGTGCCAGCAGCCAATCCGGGACTGAGGGCCTCCGGTTCTTC
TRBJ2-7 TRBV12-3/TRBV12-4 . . CASSWGRYEQYF TGTGCCAGCAGTTGGGGCCGCTACGAGCAGTACTTC
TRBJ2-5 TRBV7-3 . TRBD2 CASSLKLAGGLGETQYF TGTGCCAGCAGCTTAAAACTAGCGGGGGGCCTTGGAGAGACCCAGTACTTC
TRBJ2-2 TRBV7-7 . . CASRKGHNTGELFF TGTGCCAGTCGTAAGGGACACAACACCGGGGAGCTGTTTTTT
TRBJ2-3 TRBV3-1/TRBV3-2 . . CASSLRGREATDTQYF TGTGCCAGCAGCCTCCGCGGGCGAGAGGCCACAGATACGCAGTATTTT
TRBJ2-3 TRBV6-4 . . CASSDGTSTDTQYF TGTGCCAGCAGTGACGGGACTAGCACAGATACGCAGTATTTT
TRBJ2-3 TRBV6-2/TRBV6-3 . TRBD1 CASTPGQGNVDTQYF TGTGCCAGCACCCCGGGACAGGGTAATGTAGATACGCAGTATTTT
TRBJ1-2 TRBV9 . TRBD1 CASSVDTRQGAPGYTF TGTGCCAGCAGCGTAGATACGAGACAGGGGGCGCCCGGCTACACCTTC
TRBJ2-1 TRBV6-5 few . CASSYSEVPNEQFF TGTGCCAGCAGTTACTCGGAGGTCCCCAATGAGCAGTTCTTC
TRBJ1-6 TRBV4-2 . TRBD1 CASSQVGTGGNSPLHF TGTGCCAGCAGCCAAGTCGGGACAGGGGGTAATTCACCCCTCCACTTT
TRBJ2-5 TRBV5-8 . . CASRKDTEVWETQYF TGTGCCAGCAGGAAGGATACGGAGGTGTGGGAGACCCAGTACTTC
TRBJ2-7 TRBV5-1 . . CASRSGRGQVEYF TGCGCCAGCAGAAGCGGCCGTGGCCAGGTAGAGTACTTC
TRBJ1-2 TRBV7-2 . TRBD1 CASSLAGLGTGLYGYTF TGTGCCAGCAGCTTAGCGGGCCTCGGGACAGGGCTCTATGGCTACACCTTC
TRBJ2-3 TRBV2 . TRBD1 CASSLGQGRPSTDTQYF TGTGCCAGCAGCTTGGGACAGGGCAGACCTAGCACAGATACGCAGTATTTT
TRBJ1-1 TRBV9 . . CASSSVRNPGQGAFF TGTGCCAGCAGCTCTGTCCGAAATCCGGGACAAGGGGCTTTCTTT
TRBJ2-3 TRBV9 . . CASSVGGLARDTQYF TGTGCCAGCAGCGTAGGAGGGCTAGCGAGGGATACGCAGTATTTT
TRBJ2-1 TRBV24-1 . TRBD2 CATSGLTSGSYNEQFF TGTGCCACCAGTGGGCTGACTAGCGGCTCCTACAATGAGCAGTTCTTC
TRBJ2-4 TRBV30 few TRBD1 CAWRTGVVAKNIQYF TGTGCCTGGAGAACAGGGGTGGTGGCCAAAAACATTCAGTACTTC